One and the same sample provided the 19 T cell receptor beta chains below, sequenced in a study of blood T cell repertoires in COVID-19. Sequencing used immunoSEQ multiplex PCR; TCRdb keeps in-frame clones, though not all of them. The sample lists about 100,000 clones; roughly 87% were seen once. Sequences were obtained from peripheral blood. The receptor source for this set is a man aged 25-45 years in a cohort sampled during active COVID-19.

The chain combines TRBV6-5 with TRBJ2-1; D gene uncertain. V was pared by 6 bases and J by 10 bases, with 16 bases between. The CDR3 is 13 amino acids. Looked up from germline, CDR1 is MNHEY and CDR2 is SVGAGI. CDR3 amino acids: CASRGVASREQFF. For the CDR3, the DNA is TGTGCCAGCAGAGGAGTGGCTTCACGGGAGCAGTTCTTC.

This clone was found once. The J gene is TRBJ2-5, the V gene TRBV7-2, with D maybe TRBD2 (6 bases). CDR3 length: 14 amino acids. V lost 1 base and J lost 5, with 11 bases in between. Germline values: CDR1 SGHTA, CDR2 FQGNSA. CDR3 nucleotide sequence: TGTGCCAGCAGCTTAGGCGGGGCAACTGAGACCCAGTACTTC. Translated, it gives CASSLGGATETQYF. Full variable domain (missing parts from reference TRBV7-2 and TRBJ2-5): GAGVSQSPSNKVTEKGKDVELRCDPISGHTALYWYRQSLGQGLEFLIYFQGNSAPDKSGLPSDRFSAERTGGSVSTLTIQRTQQEDSAVYLCASSLGGATETQYFGPGTRLLVL.

The chain joins TRBV7-2 to TRBJ2-3; 7 nucleotides match TRBD1. The V gene's germline CDR1 is SGHTA and CDR2 FQGNSA. The CDR3 loop spans 15 amino acids. Losses at the gene ends were 5 bases for V and 3 bases for J; bases not matched to a gene: 8. CDR3 coding DNA: TGTGCCAGCAGCCGCGACAGGGTAGGAACAGATACGCAGTATTTT. Translated, it gives CASSRDRVGTDTQYF. The whole variable domain, remainder taken from reference TRBV7-2 and TRBJ2-3, is GAGVSQSPSNKVTEKGKDVELRCDPISGHTALYWYRQSLGQGLEFLIYFQGNSAPDKSGLPSDRFSAERTGGSVSTLTIQRTQQEDSAVYLCASSRDRVGTDTQYFGPGTRLTVL.

In nucleotides, the CDR3 is TGCGCCAGCAGCGGGGTGGATACAGGGGGACGAGAGACCCAGTACTTC. It yields the protein CASSGVDTGGRETQYF. This chain links TRBV5-1 with TRBJ2-5, with 8 bases fitting TRBD1. Trimming took 4 bases from V and 4 from J; bases not matched to a gene: 12. The germline V gene has CDR1 SGHRS and CDR2 YFSETQ. The CDR3 covers 16 residues.

The chain has TRBV27 and TRBJ2-1; 12 nucleotides line up with TRBD1. The CDR3 has 16 residues. Trimming at V came to 6 bases and at J to 7 bases, leaving 10 bases not matched to a gene. CDR1 is MNHEY and CDR2 is SMNVEV in the germline V gene (reference sequence). The DNA for the CDR3 is TGTGCCAGCAGGTCCGCGGGGGGACAGGGGGCTAATGAGCAGTTCTTC. Translating gives CASRSAGGQGANEQFF.

This rearrangement joins TRBV28 to TRBJ2-4; D is possibly TRBD1 (6 bases). The CDR3 runs 15 residues. Germline V gives CDR1 MDHEN, CDR2 SYDVKM. Trimming shortened V by 3 bases and J by 1 base, and 10 bases separated the two germline ends. In nucleotides, the CDR3 is TGTGCCAGCAGTTTTCTGGACAGCGCCAAAAACATTCAGTACTTC. Its protein is CASSFLDSAKNIQYF.

The V and J genes are TRBV7-9 and TRBJ1-2; 10 bases line up with TRBD1. Germline-derived CDR1 and CDR2 are SEHNR and FQNEAQ (reference sequence). V shed 4 bases, J shed 7 bases, and the junction held 6 bases outside the gene matches. The CDR3 spans 14 residues. CDR3 in DNA: TGTGCCAGCAGCTGGGGGACAGGGGTAACTGGCTACACCTTC. It translates to CASSWGTGVTGYTF.

This clone came up once. V gene TRBV5-1 combines with J gene TRBJ2-3; tentative D call: TRBD2 (6 bases). CDR3 length: 17 amino acids. Trimming removed 3 bases at V and 8 bases at J, with 25 bases between. Per germline, CDR1 SGHRS and CDR2 YFSETQ. CDR3 sequence (DNA): TGCGCCAGCAGCTCTCCGGACTACTCCGGGCCTACTACTACGCAGTATTTT. It encodes CASSSPDYSGPTTTQYF.

The chain joins TRBV5-4 to TRBJ1-4; perhaps TRBD1 as D (6 bases). The CDR3 is made up of 16 amino acids. V lost 2 bases to trimming and J lost 10 bases, with 21 bases between them. Germline V gene data show CDR1 as SGHNT and CDR2 as YYREEE (reference sequence). The CDR3 DNA reads TGTGCCAGCAGCTTTAATATGGCGTCCGGGGGGCGAAAACTGTTTTTT. Translating gives CASSFNMASGGRKLFF.

The CDR3 region is CAWSPNEKLFF. In nucleotides, the CDR3 is TGTGCCTGGAGCCCAAATGAAAAACTGTTTTTT. This chain uses TRBV30 with TRBJ1-4; no firm D call. Germline loops: CDR1 GTSNPN, CDR2 SVGIG (reference sequence). The CDR3 length is 11 residues. V was clipped by 3 bases and J by 5 bases, with 4 bases between them.

This chain connects TRBV11-2 to TRBJ1-2, with D perhaps matching TRBD1 (5 bases). This CDR3 contains 13 residues. CDR1 and CDR2 from the germline V gene are SGHAT and FQNNGV. V was trimmed by 4 bases and J by 2 bases, leaving 8 bases between them. The DNA of the CDR3 is TGTGCCAGCAGCTACGGACAAAACTATGGCTACACCTTC. Its protein product is CASSYGQNYGYTF.

For this clone: The sample holds other DNA sequences that translate to the same CDR3. The J gene is TRBJ2-5, the V gene TRBV27; 8 bases map to TRBD2. V gave up 5 bases and J gave up 5 bases; unmatched junction bases: 7. CDR1 and CDR2 from the germline V gene are MNHEY and SMNVEV (reference sequence). CDR3 size: 14 residues. The CDR3 nucleotides read TGTGCCAGCAGTCCCTCGACGGGGGGGGAGACCCAGTACTTC. Translating it yields CASSPSTGGETQYF.

The CDR3 nucleotides are TGTGCCAGCAGCCTGGGGATCGCAGGATTCGAAAAACTGTTTTTT. Encoded protein: CASSLGIAGFEKLFF. The rearrangement uses TRBV5-4 and TRBJ1-4; no firm D call. V dropped 4 bases and J dropped 8 bases, with 18 bases sitting between them. Germline assignment: CDR1 SGHNT and CDR2 YYREEE (reference sequence). This CDR3 spans 15 amino acids.

The rearrangement uses TRBV2 and TRBJ2-7; 9 bases agree with TRBD1. The CDR3 runs 13 residues. In germline, CDR1 is SNHLY, CDR2 FYNNEI. The J segment lost 4 bases and the V segment lost 8 bases, leaving 6 bases of the junction unmatched. The CDR3 sequence: CASAGTGMYEQYF. The CDR3 DNA is TGTGCCAGCGCCGGGACAGGGATGTACGAGCAGTACTTC.

Here the CDR3 DNA reads TGTGCCAGCAGCTTTTTGACAGGGGTCATGAACACTGAAGCTTTCTTT. Protein: CASSFLTGVMNTEAFF. The J gene is TRBJ1-1, the V gene TRBV5-6; TRBD1 aligns across 8 bases. The CDR3 length is 16 residues. Germline CDR1 reads SGHDT; CDR2 reads YYEEEE. Trimming at V came to 2 bases and at J to 0 bases, leaving 6 bases not matched to a gene.

The genes are TRBV9 and TRBJ2-5; 9 bases match TRBD1. V lost 4 bases to trimming and J lost 5 bases; unmatched junction nucleotides: 9. CDR1 is SGDLS, CDR2 YYNGEE, per germline. The CDR3 contains 15 residues. For the CDR3, the DNA is TGTGCCAGCAGCCCCCCCGGGGGGACAGGGGAGACCCAGTACTTC. It encodes CASSPPGGTGETQYF.

The V and J genes are TRBV12-3 or TRBV12-4 and TRBJ2-7; no reliable D call. V lost 5 bases and J lost 3, with 2 bases in between. CDR3 size: 10 residues. In DNA, the CDR3 is TGTGCCAGCAGTCTCTACGAGCAGTACTTC. Translating it yields CASSLYEQYF.

The chain links TRBV19 to TRBJ2-1, with 7 bases that match TRBD1. This CDR3 is built from 14 residues. CDR1 is LNHDA, CDR2 SQIVND, per germline (reference sequence). J was trimmed by 3 bases and V by 6 bases; bases with no gene match: 5. The CDR3 loop reads CASSEGQRYNEQFF. CDR3 coding DNA: TGTGCCAGTAGCGAGGGACAGCGCTACAATGAGCAGTTCTTC.

The V gene is TRBV4-1, the J gene TRBJ1-1; TRBD1 is a possible D gene (5 bases). Trimming left V 4 bases short and J 5 bases short, with 17 bases between. The CDR3 extends over 15 amino acids. CDR1 MGHRA and CDR2 YSYEKL come from the germline V gene. The CDR3 loop is CASSPTLAGGTEAFF. DNA of the CDR3: TGCGCCAGCAGCCCGACCCTCGCCGGGGGAACTGAAGCTTTCTTT.